This T cell receptor (beta chain) was sequenced during a study of PD-L1 blockade in urothelial cancer listed by TCRdb under 2017. About the full investigation: All patients started therapy around 2014 and received atezolizumab 1,200 mg intravenously every 3 weeks. About 85% of the roughly 29 patients were identified as males with urothelial cancer of bladder origin, and a prior smoking history was reported by 18 of 29 patients. An ECOG performance status of 0 or 1 was recorded for the patients, and 0 to 3 prior chemotherapy regimens had been received by the patients. Blood samples were analyzed at two time points: 3 weeks after treatment start (second dose) and 6 weeks after treatment start. Blood samples gave a median of about 150,000 T cells and under 85,000 unique TCRs, with a median clonality of about 0.078. The study was an exploratory multi-omic analysis of somatic, immune and clinical correlates of response to PD-L1 blockade with atezolizumab in urothelial cancer. TCR sequencing covered pretreatment tumor samples and matched, serially collected peripheral blood taken before and after atezolizumab treatment. Progression-free survival longer than 6 months counted as durable clinical benefit, and TCR features were additionally tested against both progression-free and overall survival. Whole exome sequencing and RNA sequencing of pretreatment tumors were performed alongside TCR sequencing in the same patients. Durable clinical benefit was achieved by nine patients but not by the remaining 20. Over 28 patients had pretreatment blood TCR-seq, roughly 25 had at least one posttreatment blood collection, and roughly 25 had tumor TCR-seq.

Overall results and qualifications from the work: Among patients with durable benefit, tumor-associated TCR clones showed greater expansion in peripheral blood 3 weeks after treatment started (n of about 21, p = 0.022). Improved progression-free and overall survival was found to be associated with pretreatment peripheral blood TCR clonality below the median. Because the sample size was small (n ≈ 29) and many of the analyses were exploratory, the results are meant to be hypothesis-generating.

As to this clone: The antigen it recognizes is unknown. The record has no base qualities; no much larger clone is one base away. This sample also contains other DNA sequences that code for the same CDR3.

A cohort of approximately 31 patients with locally advanced or metastatic urothelial carcinoma, treated at Memorial Sloan Kettering on a trial protocol, was included. Peripheral blood mononuclear cells were collected from each patient pretreatment and during treatment, giving between 1 and 8 total time points per patient. The Qiagen DNeasy Blood extraction kit was used to purify genomic DNA from total PBMCs and tumor samples. PBMCs were collected pretreatment and during treatment, and were isolated and stored as previously described. Synthetic TCR analog templates were spiked into each PCR to estimate absolute template abundance from read counts. Using the immunoSEQ assay, TCRbeta CDR3 regions were amplified from genomic DNA with bias-controlled V and J gene primers. Sequencing of rearranged TCRbeta segments was done at approximately 20X coverage. In the authors' own workflow: Clustering was used to correct sequencing errors, and CDR3s were annotated against IMGT so that V, D and J genes could be assigned. Downstream analyses used only productive TCRbeta rearrangements and left out out-of-frame or stop-codon sequences. Clonality was computed as one minus Shannon entropy normalized by the log of the number of unique productive sequences. Clones differing between time points or between blood and tumor were identified using Fisher's exact test with Benjamini-Hochberg correction, with an adjusted p below 0.01 applied as the threshold. Not all clones reach the TCRdb copy of this immuneACCESS table, which keeps in-frame sequences only. Checked studies attribute under half of the gap to unresolved V genes and leave the rest unexplained. V, J and clone size are taken as reported in that table, and D and trimming were inferred from the DNA itself. The sample table records under 130,000 clones; over 75% of these occur just once. 2% to 3% of the sample lies in the top ten.

V was cut back by 0 bases and J by 2 bases, leaving a gap of 10 bases between them. For CDR1 and CDR2, the germline V gene lists MGHRA and YSYEKL. Its CDR3 holds 15 amino acids, cysteine through phenylalanine. The CDR3 DNA has 45 bases and is translated from base 1. The TCR sequence derives from a man between 45 and 60 years old with urothelial cancer. The sequence is built from TRBV4-1 and TRBJ1-2, with an unclear D gene assignment. Material: PBMCs, obtained around atezolizumab (anti-PD-L1) treatment. The DNA reads TGCGCCAGCAGCCAAGATCTTTCGGTAAACTATGGCTACACCTTC. Its protein reads: CASSQDLSVNYGYTF.